The TCR beta chain under discussion was sequenced for a study of identical twins. General study points: Twin pairs had excess sharing that was weaker in beta out-of-frame sequences. Insertion counts were lower in abundant cord blood beta clonotypes, a trend that memory repertoires did not show. Possibly, invariant MAIT and iNKT cells partly confounded zero-insertion analyses.

One entry per CDR3 protein results from TCRdb running MiXCR on the 5' RACE reads. The sample holds some 900,000 distinct CDR3 sequences, 10% to 15% seen once. As concerns this clonotype: The antigen is not known.

The same sample was also studied in work on yellow fever vaccine responses in identical twins. That investigation notes: Reportedly, the T cell response mounted by twins to vaccine seemed partly convergent, partly personalized.

The sample taken for sequencing was PBMCs. The receptor's source is a woman in her late teens or twenties in good health.

The CDR3 bases are TGCAGCGTTGATAATTTGGGGAACACTGAAGCTTTCTTT. It is translated as CSVDNLGNTEAFF. The chain recombines TRBV29-1 with TRBJ1-1; D is unresolved. V lost 3 bases and J 1 base, leaving 9 bases between the germline ends. This CDR3 spans 13 amino acids. CDR1 and CDR2 (germline): SQVTM, ANQGSEA.